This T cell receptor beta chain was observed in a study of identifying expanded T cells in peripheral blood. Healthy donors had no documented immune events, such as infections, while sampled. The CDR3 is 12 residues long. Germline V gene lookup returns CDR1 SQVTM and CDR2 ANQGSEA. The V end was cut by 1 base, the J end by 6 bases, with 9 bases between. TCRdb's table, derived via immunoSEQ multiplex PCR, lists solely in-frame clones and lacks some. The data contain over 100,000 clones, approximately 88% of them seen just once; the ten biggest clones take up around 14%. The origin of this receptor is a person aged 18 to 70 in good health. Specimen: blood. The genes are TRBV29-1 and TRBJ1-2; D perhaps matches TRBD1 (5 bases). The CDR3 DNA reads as TGCAGCGTTGAAGCTGGGGCGAATGGCTACACCTTC. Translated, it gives CSVEAGANGYTF.